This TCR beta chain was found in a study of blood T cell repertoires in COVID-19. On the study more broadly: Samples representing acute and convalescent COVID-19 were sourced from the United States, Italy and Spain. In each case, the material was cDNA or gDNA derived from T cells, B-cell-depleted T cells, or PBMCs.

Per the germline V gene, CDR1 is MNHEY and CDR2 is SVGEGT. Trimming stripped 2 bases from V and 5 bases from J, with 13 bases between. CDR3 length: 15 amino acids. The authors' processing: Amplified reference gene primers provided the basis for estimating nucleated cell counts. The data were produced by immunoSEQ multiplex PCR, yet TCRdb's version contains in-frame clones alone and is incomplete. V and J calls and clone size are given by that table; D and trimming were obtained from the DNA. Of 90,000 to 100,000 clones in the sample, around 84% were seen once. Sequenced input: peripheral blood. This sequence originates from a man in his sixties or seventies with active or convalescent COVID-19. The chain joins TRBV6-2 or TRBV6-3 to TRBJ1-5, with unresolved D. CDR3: CASSYPASADQPQHF. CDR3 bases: TGTGCCAGCAGTTACCCCGCAAGCGCCGATCAGCCCCAGCATTTT.